This TCR beta chain was recovered during a study of blood T cell repertoires in COVID-19. Trimming removed 6 bases from V and 0 bases from J, with 8 bases in between. The CDR3 loop spans 12 amino acids. Germline V lookup: CDR1 GTSNPN, CDR2 SVGIG (reference sequence). Sequencing used immunoSEQ multiplex PCR; TCRdb keeps in-frame clones, though not all of them. The sample has more than 400,000 clones, roughly 87% seen once. All enrollees were about 18 to 89 years old and from approximately 25 US areas. Recovery meant two consecutive negative NP/OP PCR tests, professional clearance, or resolved symptoms.

The chain links TRBV30 to TRBJ1-1; D not resolved. Sequencing was performed on PBMCs or T cells enriched from blood (not recorded which). This receptor was obtained from a young woman who had recovered from COVID-19. As DNA, the CDR3 is TGTGCCTGTAGCCCCGTGAACACTGAAGCTTTCTTT. Encoded protein: CACSPVNTEAFF.